The 26 T cell receptor beta chains presented below share a single source sample, sequenced in a study of blood T cell repertoires in COVID-19. Data came from immunoSEQ multiplex PCR; TCRdb stores just in-frame clones and leaves some out. The sample has 30,000 to 40,000 clones, just over 85% seen once. Material: peripheral blood. The receptors shown here come from a human donor in a cohort sampled during active COVID-19.

This chain connects TRBV13 to TRBJ2-7; maybe TRBD1 (6 bases). Trimming cost V 3 bases and J 6 bases, with 12 bases left between them. The germline V gene has CDR1 PRHDT and CDR2 FYEKMQ (reference sequence). This CDR3 comprises 13 residues. DNA of the CDR3: TGTGCCAGCAGCTTCGGGACAAAGGTCGAGCAGTACTTC. Translated, it gives CASSFGTKVEQYF.

The chain recombines TRBV19 with TRBJ2-3; 14 nucleotides line up with TRBD2. Per germline, CDR1 LNHDA and CDR2 SQIVND (reference sequence). V shed 9 bases and J 6 bases; nucleotides not matched to a gene: 8. The CDR3 is made up of 15 amino acids. DNA for the CDR3: TGTGCCAGCAATTCGGGACTAGCGGGAGCGGATACGCAGTATTTT. It translates to CASNSGLAGADTQYF.

This clone was detected once. In DNA form, the CDR3 reads TGTGCCAGCAGTTGGGCCCGCGGGAGGGAATACGAGCAGTACTTC. Residues: CASSWARGREYEQYF. The V call is TRBV7-2, the J call TRBJ2-7, with 9 nucleotides matching TRBD2. J gave up 4 bases and V 6 bases, and 10 bases lay outside the gene matches. CDR3 length: 15 amino acids. The germline CDR1 and CDR2 sequences are SGHTA and FQGNSA.

The chain's CDR3 is CASSFRDRALTGELFF. In DNA form, the CDR3 reads TGTGCCAGCAGTTTTCGGGACAGGGCCCTCACCGGGGAGCTGTTTTTT. The genes are TRBV6-5 and TRBJ2-2; TRBD1 matches at 9 bases. From germline, CDR1 is MNHEY and CDR2 SVGAGI. CDR3 length: 16 residues. The J segment lost 4 bases and the V segment lost 4 bases, leaving 7 bases of the junction unmatched.

In DNA, the CDR3 is TGTGCCAGCAGCAAAAAAGAGGGGAGGAGGGGCCATTACTTC. It is translated as CASSKKEGRRGHYF. J is TRBJ2-7 and V is TRBV21-1; the D segment call TRBD2 is taken from the table without a DNA check. TRBV21-1 is recorded as a pseudogene. This CDR3 has 14 amino acids.

The chain carries TRBV5-5 and TRBJ2-7; 14 nucleotides line up with TRBD2. V lost 3 bases and J lost 2; bases outside the gene matches: 7. CDR3 length equals 17 residues. In germline, CDR1 is SGHKS, CDR2 YYEKEE (reference sequence). Here the CDR3 reads CASSWGLAGATAYEQYF. In nucleotides, the CDR3 is TGTGCCAGCAGCTGGGGACTAGCGGGAGCGACAGCCTACGAGCAGTACTTC.

This sequence joins TRBV27 and TRBJ2-5, with 10 bases identical to TRBD1. CDR3 length: 16 residues. Trimming cost V 3 bases and J 4 bases; bases outside gene matches: 8. Per the germline V gene, CDR1 is MNHEY and CDR2 is SMNVEV (reference sequence). As DNA, the CDR3 is TGTGCCAGCAGTTTCGGGACAGGGGATTGGAGAGAGACCCAGTACTTC. Amino acids: CASSFGTGDWRETQYF.

The gene calls are TRBV3-1 (or the pseudogene TRBV3-2) and TRBJ1-1; TRBD1 matches 9 bases. Trimming removed 5 bases from V and 4 bases from J; junction bases left unmatched: 5. CDR1 is LGHDT and CDR2 is YNNKEL in the germline V gene (reference sequence). This CDR3 has 14 residues. DNA for the CDR3: TGTGCCAGCAGCACGACAGGGGGTGCCACTGAAGCTTTCTTT. Translated: CASSTTGGATEAFF.

This chain uses TRBV7-9 with TRBJ2-1; the D gene is possibly TRBD2 (6 bases). Germline values: CDR1 SEHNR, CDR2 FQNEAQ (reference sequence). The CDR3 sequence is 15 residues long. Between the trimmed V and J ends, which lost 4 bases and 4 bases, there was a span of 14 bases. The CDR3 region has the DNA TGTGCCAGCAGCTCCAGACTAGAAGGGTACAATGAGCAGTTCTTC. This gives the protein CASSSRLEGYNEQFF.

The genes are TRBV7-9 and TRBJ1-1, with 7 bases aligning to TRBD1. Losses at the gene ends were 0 bases for V and 12 bases for J; bases not matched to a gene: 10. CDR3 length: 14 residues. The germline V gene encodes CDR1 SEHNR and CDR2 FQNEAQ (reference sequence). CDR3 DNA sequence: TGTGCCAGCAGCTTAGCGGGACCGGACAGGAGCCCTTTCTTT. Translating it yields CASSLAGPDRSPFF.

The chain employs TRBV2 and TRBJ1-5, with 10 bases identical to TRBD1. V trimming: 6 bases; J trimming: 0 bases; junction bases outside the gene matches: 2. The germline V gene has CDR1 SNHLY and CDR2 FYNNEI. The CDR3 covers 15 residues. The CDR3 bases are TGTGCCAGCAGCGGACAGGGGGGTAGCAATCAGCCCCAGCATTTT. It encodes CASSGQGGSNQPQHF. The whole variable domain, filled in from reference TRBV2 and TRBJ1-5, reads EPEVTQTPSHQVTQMGQEVILRCVPISNHLYFYWYRQILGQKVEFLVSFYNNEISEKSEIFDDQFSVERPDGSNFTLKIRSTKLEDSAMYFCASSGQGGSNQPQHFGDGTRLSIL.

V usage is TRBV6-4 and J usage is TRBJ2-1; 13 positions agree with TRBD2. CDR3 length equals 15 residues. CDR1 and CDR2 from the germline V gene are MRHNA and SNTAGT. Losses at the gene ends were 0 bases for V and 9 bases for J; bases not matched to a gene: 2. The CDR3 sequence is CASSDSGLAGIEQFF. Written as DNA, the CDR3 is TGTGCCAGCAGTGACTCGGGACTAGCGGGAATTGAGCAGTTCTTC.

This clone has a handful of counts. The same CDR3 can be traced to other DNA sequences in this sample. The chain combines TRBV12-3 or TRBV12-4 with TRBJ2-2; D gene unclear. The CDR3 consists of 12 residues. The ends were cut back, 3 bases at V and 6 bases at J, with 5 bases in the middle. CDR3 protein: CASSFYPGELFF. In DNA, the CDR3 is TGTGCCAGCAGTTTTTATCCCGGGGAGCTGTTTTTT.

V and J are TRBV7-9 and TRBJ1-4, with 9 nucleotides matching TRBD1. CDR3 length equals 17 residues. Trimming cost V 5 bases and J 4 bases; bases outside gene matches: 11. CDR1 SEHNR and CDR2 FQNEAQ come from the germline V gene (reference sequence). CDR3 residues: CASSTPGTGLINEKLFF. As DNA, the CDR3 is TGTGCCAGCAGCACCCCAGGGACAGGGCTAATTAATGAAAAACTGTTTTTT.

The chain recombines TRBV28 with TRBJ1-5, with D perhaps TRBD1 (5 bases). Between the trimmed V and J ends, which lost 4 bases and 2 bases, there was a span of 18 bases. The length of the CDR3 is 17 residues. CDR1 and CDR2 from the germline V gene are MDHEN and SYDVKM. The CDR3 DNA reads TGTGCCAGCAGTTCCGGTATCAGGGTCGTGGGCAATCAGCCCCAGCATTTT. It translates to CASSSGIRVVGNQPQHF.

This chain joins TRBV9 and TRBJ2-5; 8 nucleotides align to TRBD1. The CDR3 is 15 residues long. CDR1 is SGDLS, CDR2 YYNGEE, per germline. V was pared by 3 bases and J by 5 bases, with 9 bases of the junction left unmatched. The CDR3 sequence: CASSDDRGSGETQYF. The CDR3 DNA reads TGTGCCAGCAGCGATGACAGGGGATCCGGGGAGACCCAGTACTTC.

This rearrangement joins TRBV6-6 to TRBJ2-1; a possible D gene is TRBD1 (6 bases). The germline V gene has CDR1 MNHNY and CDR2 SVGAGI (reference sequence). V gave up 2 bases and J gave up 0 bases, with 8 bases separating them. CDR3 length: 15 amino acids. CDR3 loop: CASSYKGVSYNEQFF. The CDR3 DNA is TGTGCCAGCAGTTACAAGGGGGTCTCCTACAATGAGCAGTTCTTC.

The chain employs TRBV3-1 (or the pseudogene TRBV3-2) and TRBJ1-2; a weak D match, TRBD1 (6 bases). The CDR3 covers 17 residues. V shed 0 bases and J shed 4 bases, with 18 bases lying between them. Per the germline V gene, CDR1 is LGHDT and CDR2 is YNNKEL (reference sequence). The CDR3 reads CASSQEVGHPPFYGYTF. The CDR3 nucleotides read TGTGCCAGCAGCCAAGAGGTGGGACATCCGCCCTTCTATGGCTACACCTTC.

A single count supports this clone. This chain links TRBV21-1 with TRBJ1-2; the D call TRBD1 from the table was never checked on the DNA. TRBV21-1 is flagged as a pseudogene. CDR3 size: 16 residues. The CDR3 nucleotides read TGTGCCAGCAGCGCATTGATCCGGGACAGGTATTATGGCTACACCTTC. It encodes CASSALIRDRYYGYTF.

There are a few counts of this clone. The CDR3 DNA follows: TGCAGTGCTAGTGCTAGGACAGCGACTGTGAAACTGTTTTTT. Translating gives CSASARTATVKLFF. This chain connects TRBV20-1 to TRBJ1-4; a weak D match, TRBD1 (6 bases). Germline CDR1 DFQATT, CDR2 SNEGSKA (reference sequence). The CDR3 totals 14 residues. Trimming shortened V by 3 bases and J by 11 bases, and 19 bases separated the two germline ends.

The chain links TRBV7-9 to TRBJ2-7; tentative D call: TRBD1 (6 bases). This CDR3 region has 13 residues. Germline V gives CDR1 SEHNR, CDR2 FQNEAQ (reference sequence). Trimming removed 5 bases from V and 3 bases from J, with 11 bases in between. In nucleotides, the CDR3 is TGTGCCAGCAGCCCAGGACAGTTCTACGAGCAGTACTTC. It translates to CASSPGQFYEQYF.

The chain couples TRBV5-1 to TRBJ1-4, with D perhaps TRBD1 (5 bases). Between the trimmed V and J ends, which lost 7 bases and 5 bases, there was a span of 12 bases. Per the germline V gene, CDR1 is SGHRS and CDR2 is YFSETQ. The CDR3 has 13 residues. In DNA, the CDR3 is TGCGCCAGCTCTGCGGGGGGGAATGAAAAACTGTTTTTT. It is translated as CASSAGGNEKLFF.

V is TRBV5-1 and J is TRBJ2-7; TRBD2 agrees at 9 bases. V trimming: 4 bases; J trimming: 4 bases; junction bases outside the gene matches: 18. Germline CDR1 is SGHRS and CDR2 is YFSETQ. CDR3 length: 18 residues. As DNA, the CDR3 is TGCGCCAGCAGCCCGCTCCTTGGAGGCGGGAGGGGTTCTTACGAGCAGTACTTC. It translates to CASSPLLGGGRGSYEQYF.

With regard to this clone: This specimen includes other DNA sequences encoding the same CDR3. The rearrangement links TRBV28 to TRBJ2-7; TRBD2 might be the D (5 bases). With 5 bases removed from V and 0 bases from J, the gap between germline ends came to 14 bases. Germline V CDR1 and CDR2: MDHEN, SYDVKM. This CDR3 is 15 amino acids long. In nucleotides, the CDR3 is TGTGCCAGCAGTACCTCCGGGGTGGCCTCCTACGAGCAGTACTTC. Its protein is CASSTSGVASYEQYF. The full variable domain, its missing parts supplied by reference TRBV28 and TRBJ2-7, is DVKVTQSSRYLVKRTGEKVFLECVQDMDHENMFWYRQDPGLGLRLIYFSYDVKMKEKGDIPEGYSVSREKKERFSLILESASTNQTSMYLCASSTSGVASYEQYFGPGTRLTVT.

The V call is TRBV6-6, the J call TRBJ1-3; D is unclear. Trimming cost V 7 bases and J 4 bases, with 20 bases left between them. CDR1 MNHNY and CDR2 SVGAGI come from the germline V gene (reference sequence). The CDR3 contains 16 residues. The CDR3 reads CASIQSIEGVGNTIYF. CDR3 bases: TGTGCCAGCATCCAATCGATAGAAGGAGTCGGAAACACCATATATTTT.

This chain uses TRBV15 with TRBJ1-1; TRBD1 matches 12 bases. Per germline, CDR1 LNHNV and CDR2 YYDKDF (reference sequence). V lost 0 bases and J lost 0; bases outside the gene matches: 5. This CDR3 region has 18 residues. The CDR3 sequence: CATSRDPGTGGMNTEAFF. The CDR3 DNA sequence: TGTGCCACCAGCAGAGATCCAGGGACAGGGGGCATGAACACTGAAGCTTTCTTT.